This T cell receptor (beta chain) was observed in a study of cytomegalovirus exposure and HLA in healthy donors. The CDR3 consists of 16 residues. Trimming left V 0 bases short and J 5 bases short, with 17 bases between. CDR1 MNHNS and CDR2 SASEGT come from the germline V gene. The PCR made use of 60 Vbeta and 13 Jbeta primers. Clones were sequenced by immunoSEQ multiplex PCR, and TCRdb holds only the in-frame ones, with some missing. The profile shows under 200,000 clones, roughly three quarters of them singletons. The chain uses TRBV6-1 and TRBJ2-7; tentative D call: TRBD1 (5 bases). Sequenced input: PBMCs. This receptor was obtained from a man between 18 and 29 years old in good health and CMV-seropositive. This chain's CDR3 is CASSEAYGRVFNEQYF. The CDR3 nucleotides read TGTGCCAGCAGTGAAGCGTACGGCAGGGTCTTCAACGAGCAGTACTTC.